The rows below give T cell receptor beta chains drawn from one sample of a study of T cell responses to AZD1222 COVID-19 vaccine. Generated by immunoSEQ multiplex PCR, the TCRdb table keeps only in-frame clones and is missing some. The table lists approximately 75,000 clones, around 87% of them singletons. This specimen was peripheral blood, taken 28 days after the second AZD1222 dose. All receptors derive from an adult who received the AZD1222 COVID-19 vaccine. CDR3s leave out the opening cysteine and the closing phenylalanine or tryptophan. Rows may omit the clone size; those that give it use once, few, many or a size class.

V	size	J	CDR3
TRBV18	NA	TRBJ2-1	ASSPPEQGVRSSQF
TRBV29-1	NA	TRBJ2-5	SVEGGRAETQY
TRBV6-2/TRBV6-3	NA	TRBJ1-1	ASSYLPGTGNTEAF
TRBV5-4	many	TRBJ1-1	ASSLHRNTEAF
TRBV29-1	NA	TRBJ1-1	SVVTGPTEAF
TRBV4-1	NA	TRBJ2-3	ASSQDPGVSAGKNTDTQY
TRBV30	once	TRBJ1-1	AWNVAGMEAF
TRBV18	NA	TRBJ1-2	ASSRSNSNYGYT
TRBV4-1	NA	TRBJ1-2	ASSQGGQKDYGYT
TRBV30	once	TRBJ2-7	AWSFKGAQY
TRBV30	NA	TRBJ2-5	AWGTSGGTLAGETQY
TRBV6-5	NA	TRBJ2-7	ASSYTGGPYEQY
TRBV6-5	NA	TRBJ2-7	ASVGQGLNYEQY
TRBV18	NA	TRBJ2-2	ASSPPTQTNTGELF
TRBV30	NA	TRBJ1-2	AWEEGNQLHGYT
TRBV5-1	NA	TRBJ1-1	ASSPYDRGTEAF